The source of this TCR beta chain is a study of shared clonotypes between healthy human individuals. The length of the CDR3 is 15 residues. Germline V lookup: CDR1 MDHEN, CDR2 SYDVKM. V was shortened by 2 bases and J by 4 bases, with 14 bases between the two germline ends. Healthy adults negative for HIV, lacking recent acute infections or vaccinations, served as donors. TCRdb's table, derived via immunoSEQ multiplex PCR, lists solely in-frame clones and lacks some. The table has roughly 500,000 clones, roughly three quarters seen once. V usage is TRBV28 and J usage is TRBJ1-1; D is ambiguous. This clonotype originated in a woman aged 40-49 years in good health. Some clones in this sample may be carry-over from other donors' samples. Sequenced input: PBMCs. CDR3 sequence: CASSLKAPLSTEAFF. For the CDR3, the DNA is TGTGCCAGCAGTTTAAAAGCCCCTTTGAGCACTGAAGCTTTCTTT.